This T cell receptor beta chain is drawn from a study of T cell repertoires in cytomegalovirus infection. Overall study: Indicated by public TCR beta signatures were CMV infection and matching HLA type. General study points: Clonotype analysis showed dominance of the ex vivo response by HLA-C-restricted CMV-specific TCR beta clonotypes. Cumulative frequency (of public TCR beta family members) identified carriers of CMV plus the relevant HLA.

Between the trimmed V and J ends, which lost 0 bases and 1 base, there was a span of 12 bases. This CDR3 is built from 16 residues. Per the germline V gene, CDR1 is MNHEY and CDR2 is SVGAGI. This clonotype was recorded at least ten times. The antigen is unknown. From the reads, TCRdb called clonotypes with MiXCR, one entry per CDR3 protein. Seen here are 150,000 to 200,000 distinct CDR3 sequences, roughly an eighth observed once, and the top ten hold approximately 30%. The sequencing sample was made of PBMCs. The receptor's source is a human donor in good health (CMV status not recorded). Some clones in this sample may be carry-over from other donors' samples. J is TRBJ1-1 and V is TRBV6-5; no clear D. The CDR3 loop reads CASSYSRVGTNTEAFF. CDR3 DNA sequence: TGTGCCAGCAGTTACTCCCGGGTAGGAACGAACACTGAAGCTTTCTTT.